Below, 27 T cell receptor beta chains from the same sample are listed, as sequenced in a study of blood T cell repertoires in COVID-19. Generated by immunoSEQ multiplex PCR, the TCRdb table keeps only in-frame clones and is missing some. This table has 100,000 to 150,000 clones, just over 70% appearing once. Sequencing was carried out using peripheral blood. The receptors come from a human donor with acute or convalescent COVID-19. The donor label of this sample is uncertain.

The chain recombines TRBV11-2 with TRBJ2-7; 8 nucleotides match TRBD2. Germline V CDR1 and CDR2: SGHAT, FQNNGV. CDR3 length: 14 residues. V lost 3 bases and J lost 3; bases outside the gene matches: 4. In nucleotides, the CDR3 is TGTGCCAGCAGCTTCGGAAGCGGGGGCTACGAGCAGTACGTC. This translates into CASSFGSGGYEQYV.

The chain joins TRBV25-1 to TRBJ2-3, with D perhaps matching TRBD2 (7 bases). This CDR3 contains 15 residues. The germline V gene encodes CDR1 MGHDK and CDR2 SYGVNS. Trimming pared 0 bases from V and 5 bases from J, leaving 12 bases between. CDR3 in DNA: TGTGCCAGCAGTGAATATTCGAGGGGGGGAGATACGCAGTATTTT. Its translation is CASSEYSRGGDTQYF. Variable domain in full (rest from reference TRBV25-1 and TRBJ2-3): EADIYQTPRYLVIGTGKKITLECSQTMGHDKMYWYQQDPGMELHLIHYSYGVNSTEKGDLSSESTVSRIRTEHFPLTLESARPSHTSQYLCASSEYSRGGDTQYFGPGTRLTVL.

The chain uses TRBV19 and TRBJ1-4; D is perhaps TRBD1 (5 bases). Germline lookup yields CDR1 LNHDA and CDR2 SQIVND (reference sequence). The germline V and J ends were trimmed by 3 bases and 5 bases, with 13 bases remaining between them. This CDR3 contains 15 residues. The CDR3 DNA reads TGTGCCAGTAGTATTGGAGGGGCCAAGAATGAAAAACTGTTTTTT. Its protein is CASSIGGAKNEKLFF.

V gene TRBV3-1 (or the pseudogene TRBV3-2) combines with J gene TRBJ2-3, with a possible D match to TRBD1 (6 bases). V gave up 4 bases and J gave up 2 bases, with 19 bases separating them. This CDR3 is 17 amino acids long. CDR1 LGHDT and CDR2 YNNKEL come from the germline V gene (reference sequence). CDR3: CASSPSGRGYYTDTQYF. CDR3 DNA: TGTGCCAGCAGCCCCTCGGGCAGGGGATATTACACAGATACGCAGTATTTT.

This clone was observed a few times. The CDR3 spells CASSRGRVREKLFF. CDR3 bases: TGTGCCAGCAGTCGCGGCAGGGTGCGAGAAAAACTGTTTTTT. The chain couples TRBV6-5 to TRBJ1-4, with a possible D match to TRBD1 (5 bases). Germline values: CDR1 MNHEY, CDR2 SVGAGI. V was trimmed by 5 bases and J by 8 bases, leaving 15 bases between them. The CDR3 is made up of 14 amino acids.

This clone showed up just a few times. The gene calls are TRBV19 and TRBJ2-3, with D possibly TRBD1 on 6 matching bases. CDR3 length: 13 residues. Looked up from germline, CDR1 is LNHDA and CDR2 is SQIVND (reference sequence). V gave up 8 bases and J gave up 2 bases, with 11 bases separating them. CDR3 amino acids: CASQGSPTDTQYF. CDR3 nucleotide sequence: TGTGCCAGTCAGGGGTCCCCCACAGATACGCAGTATTTT.

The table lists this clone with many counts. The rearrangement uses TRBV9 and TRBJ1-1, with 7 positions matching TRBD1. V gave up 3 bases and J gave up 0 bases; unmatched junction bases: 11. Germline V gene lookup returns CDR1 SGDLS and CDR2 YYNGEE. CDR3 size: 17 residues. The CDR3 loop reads CASSAGLGDRLNTEAFF. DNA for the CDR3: TGTGCCAGCAGCGCGGGCCTCGGGGACAGATTGAACACTGAAGCTTTCTTT.

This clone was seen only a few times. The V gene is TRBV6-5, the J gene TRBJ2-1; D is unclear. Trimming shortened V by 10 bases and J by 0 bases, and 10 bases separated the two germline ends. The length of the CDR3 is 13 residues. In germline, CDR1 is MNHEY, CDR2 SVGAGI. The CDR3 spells CATARVSYNEQFF. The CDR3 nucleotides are TGTGCCACCGCGCGAGTCTCCTACAATGAGCAGTTCTTC.

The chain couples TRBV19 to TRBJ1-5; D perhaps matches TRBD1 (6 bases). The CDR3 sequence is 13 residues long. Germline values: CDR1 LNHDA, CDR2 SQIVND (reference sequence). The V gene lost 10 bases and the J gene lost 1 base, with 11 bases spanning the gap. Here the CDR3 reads CATNTGSNQPQHF. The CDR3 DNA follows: TGTGCCACCAACACAGGGAGCAATCAGCCCCAGCATTTT.

Here the CDR3 DNA reads TGTGCCACCCAGGGGGCCTTCACTGAAGCTTTCTTT. The encoded protein is CATQGAFTEAFF. The chain carries TRBV24-1 and TRBJ1-1; TRBD1 matches 8 bases. The V segment lost 9 bases and the J segment 4 bases; nucleotides outside the gene matches: 3. Germline assignment: CDR1 KGHDR and CDR2 SFDVKD. The CDR3 is 12 residues long.

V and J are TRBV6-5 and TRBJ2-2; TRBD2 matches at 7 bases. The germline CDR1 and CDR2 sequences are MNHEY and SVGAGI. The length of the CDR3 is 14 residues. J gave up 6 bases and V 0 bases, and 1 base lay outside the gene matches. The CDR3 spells CASSYSGGSGELFF. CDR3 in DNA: TGTGCCAGCAGTTACTCGGGAGGGTCCGGGGAGCTGTTTTTT.

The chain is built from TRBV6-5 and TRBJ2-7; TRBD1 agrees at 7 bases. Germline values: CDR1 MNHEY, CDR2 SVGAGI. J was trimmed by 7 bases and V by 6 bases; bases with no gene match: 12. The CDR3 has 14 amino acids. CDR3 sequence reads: CASSPTGQPQEQYV. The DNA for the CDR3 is TGTGCCAGCAGCCCAACGGGACAGCCTCAAGAGCAGTACGTC.

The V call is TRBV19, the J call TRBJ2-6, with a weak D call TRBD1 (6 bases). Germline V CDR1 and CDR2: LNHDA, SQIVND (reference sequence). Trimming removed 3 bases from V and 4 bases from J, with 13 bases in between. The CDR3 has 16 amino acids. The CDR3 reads CASSMVAGAGANVLTF. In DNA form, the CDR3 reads TGTGCCAGTAGTATGGTAGCAGGGGCCGGGGCCAACGTCCTGACTTTC. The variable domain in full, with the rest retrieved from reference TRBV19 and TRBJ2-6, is DGGITQSPKYLFRKEGQNVTLSCEQNLNHDAMYWYRQDPGQGLRLIYYSQIVNDFQKGDIAEGYSVSREKKESFPLTVTSAQKNPTAFYLCASSMVAGAGANVLTFGAGSRLTVL.

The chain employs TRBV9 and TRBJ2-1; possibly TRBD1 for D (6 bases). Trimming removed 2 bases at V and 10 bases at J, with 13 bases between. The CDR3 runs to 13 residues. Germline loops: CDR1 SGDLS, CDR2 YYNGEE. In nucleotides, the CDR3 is TGTGCCAGCAGCGTTCCTGGGGGCATGGAGCAGTTCTTC. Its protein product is CASSVPGGMEQFF. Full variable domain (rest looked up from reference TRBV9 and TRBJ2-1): DSGVTQTPKHLITATGQRVTLRCSPRSGDLSVYWYQQSLDQGLQFLIQYYNGEERAKGNILERFSAQQFPDLHSELNLSSLELGDSALYFCASSVPGGMEQFFGPGTRLTVL.

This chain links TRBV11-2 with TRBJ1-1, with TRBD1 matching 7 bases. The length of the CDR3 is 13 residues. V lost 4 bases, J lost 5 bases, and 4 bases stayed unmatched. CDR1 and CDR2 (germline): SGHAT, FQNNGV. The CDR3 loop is CASSSQGGTEAFF. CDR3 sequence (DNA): TGTGCCAGCAGCTCGCAGGGGGGTACTGAAGCTTTCTTT.

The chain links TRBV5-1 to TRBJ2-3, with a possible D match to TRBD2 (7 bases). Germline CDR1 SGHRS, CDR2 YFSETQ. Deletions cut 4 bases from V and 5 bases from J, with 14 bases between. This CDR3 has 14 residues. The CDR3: CASSAGGGRDTQYF. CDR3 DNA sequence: TGCGCCAGCAGCGCTGGGGGGGGGCGAGATACGCAGTATTTT.

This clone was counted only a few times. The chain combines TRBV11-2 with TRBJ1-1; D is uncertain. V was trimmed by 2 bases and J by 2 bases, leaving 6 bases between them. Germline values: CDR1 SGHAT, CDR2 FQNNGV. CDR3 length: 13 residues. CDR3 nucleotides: TGTGCCAGCAGCTTAATAGTTAACACTGAAGCTTTCTTT. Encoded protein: CASSLIVNTEAFF.

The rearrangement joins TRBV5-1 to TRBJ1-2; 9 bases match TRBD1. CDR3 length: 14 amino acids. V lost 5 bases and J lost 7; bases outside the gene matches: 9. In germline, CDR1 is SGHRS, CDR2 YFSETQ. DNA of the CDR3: TGCGCCAGCAGGATTCGACAGGGGGAATTTGGCTACACCTTC. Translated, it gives CASRIRQGEFGYTF.

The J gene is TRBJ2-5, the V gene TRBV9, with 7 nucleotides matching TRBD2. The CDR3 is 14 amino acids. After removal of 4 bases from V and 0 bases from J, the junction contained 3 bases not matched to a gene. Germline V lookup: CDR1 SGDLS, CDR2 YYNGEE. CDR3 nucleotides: TGTGCCAGCAGCTGGGGAGGGGACCAAGAGACCCAGTACTTC. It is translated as CASSWGGDQETQYF.

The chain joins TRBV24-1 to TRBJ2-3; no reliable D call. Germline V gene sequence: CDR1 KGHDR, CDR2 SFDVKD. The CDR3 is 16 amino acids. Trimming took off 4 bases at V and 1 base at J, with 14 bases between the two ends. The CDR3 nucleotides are TGTGCCACCAGTGACTTCTACGGAGTGGGCACAGATACGCAGTATTTT. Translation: CATSDFYGVGTDTQYF.

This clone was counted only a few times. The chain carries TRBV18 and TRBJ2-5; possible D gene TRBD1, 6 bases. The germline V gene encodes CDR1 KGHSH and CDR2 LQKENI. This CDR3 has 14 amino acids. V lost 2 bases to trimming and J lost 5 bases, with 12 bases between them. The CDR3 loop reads CASSPDTGLETQYF. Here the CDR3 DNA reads TGTGCCAGCTCACCAGATACAGGGTTGGAGACCCAGTACTTC.

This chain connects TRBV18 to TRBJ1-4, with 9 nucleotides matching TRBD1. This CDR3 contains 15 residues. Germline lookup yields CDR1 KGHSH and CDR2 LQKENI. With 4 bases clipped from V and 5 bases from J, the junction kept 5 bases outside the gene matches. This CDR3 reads CASSRSTGGNEKLFF. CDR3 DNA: TGTGCCAGCTCACGTTCGACAGGGGGGAATGAAAAACTGTTTTTT.

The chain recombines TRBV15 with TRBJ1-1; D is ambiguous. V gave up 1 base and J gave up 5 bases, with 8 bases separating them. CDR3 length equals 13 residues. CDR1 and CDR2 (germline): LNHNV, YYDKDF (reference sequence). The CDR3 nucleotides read TGTGCCACCAGCAGAGTACCGGGGACTGAAGCTTTCTTT. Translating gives CATSRVPGTEAFF.

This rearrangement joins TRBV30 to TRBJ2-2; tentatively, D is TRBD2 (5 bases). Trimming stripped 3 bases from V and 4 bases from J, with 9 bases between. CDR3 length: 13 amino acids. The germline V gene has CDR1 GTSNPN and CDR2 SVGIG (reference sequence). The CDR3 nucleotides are TGTGCCTGGAGGGTCCGGGGCACCGGGGAGCTGTTTTTT. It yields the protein CAWRVRGTGELFF.

For the CDR3, the DNA is TGTGCCAGTAGTCAAGACAGGGCGAAGACCCAGTACTTC. It specifies CASSQDRAKTQYF. This sequence joins TRBV19 and TRBJ2-5; TRBD1 agrees at 7 bases. The CDR3 has 13 residues. With 5 bases clipped from V and 6 bases from J, the junction kept 6 bases outside the gene matches. Germline lookup yields CDR1 LNHDA and CDR2 SQIVND (reference sequence).

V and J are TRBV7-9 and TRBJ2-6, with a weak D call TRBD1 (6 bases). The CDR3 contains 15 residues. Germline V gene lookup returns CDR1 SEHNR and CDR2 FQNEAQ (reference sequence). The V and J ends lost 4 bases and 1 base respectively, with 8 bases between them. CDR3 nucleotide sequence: TGTGCCAGCAGCTGGGGACAATCTGGGGCCAACGTCCTGACTTTC. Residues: CASSWGQSGANVLTF.

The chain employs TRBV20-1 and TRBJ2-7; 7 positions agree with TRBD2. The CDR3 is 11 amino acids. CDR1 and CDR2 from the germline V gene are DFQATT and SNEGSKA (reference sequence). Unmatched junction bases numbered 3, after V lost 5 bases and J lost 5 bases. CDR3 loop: CSASGLDEQYF. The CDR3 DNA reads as TGCAGTGCTTCAGGACTAGACGAGCAGTACTTC.